What follows are 10 T cell receptor beta chains derived from one specimen sequenced in a study of cytomegalovirus exposure and HLA in healthy donors. The table came from immunoSEQ multiplex PCR; TCRdb's copy has only in-frame clones and leaves some out. The sample gives 100,000 to 150,000 clones, approximately 90% of which show up once; less than 2% is in the top ten. Material: PBMCs. The source is a woman between 18 and 30 years old in good health and CMV-seronegative.

The gene calls are TRBV2 and TRBJ1-5, with 7 bases aligning to TRBD1. This CDR3 is built from 15 residues. The V gene end was trimmed by 6 bases and the J gene end by 1 base; junction bases not matched to a gene: 6. Per germline, CDR1 SNHLY and CDR2 FYNNEI. CDR3 sequence: CASSLDRASNQPQHF. The CDR3 bases are TGTGCCAGCAGCCTCGACAGGGCCAGCAATCAGCCCCAGCATTTT.

The chain links TRBV6-5 to TRBJ2-7; 8 bases are shared with TRBD1. Germline trimming cut 2 bases from V and 3 bases from J; bases unmatched to any gene: 6. Looked up from germline, CDR1 is MNHEY and CDR2 is SVGAGI. CDR3 length: 15 amino acids. CDR3 coding DNA: TGTGCCAGCAGTTACGGGGCAGGGGGCCTCTACGAGCAGTACTTC. This encodes CASSYGAGGLYEQYF.

This chain connects TRBV9 to TRBJ1-2; D ambiguous. The length of the CDR3 is 14 residues. Germline CDR1 and CDR2: SGDLS and YYNGEE. Trimming took 1 base from V and 7 from J, leaving 14 bases between them. The CDR3 loop reads CASSVNSLAGGYTF. Here the CDR3 DNA reads TGTGCCAGCAGCGTAAACAGCCTAGCGGGTGGCTACACCTTC. Looking up the rest from reference TRBV9 and TRBJ1-2 gives the full variable domain: DSGVTQTPKHLITATGQRVTLRCSPRSGDLSVYWYQQSLDQGLQFLIQYYNGEERAKGNILERFSAQQFPDLHSELNLSSLELGDSALYFCASSVNSLAGGYTFGSGTRLTVV.

The chain joins TRBV7-8 to TRBJ2-2, with D possibly matching TRBD1 (7 bases). V was clipped by 5 bases and J by 7 bases, with 17 bases between them. From germline, CDR1 is SGHVS and CDR2 FQNEAQ. This CDR3 contains 15 residues. CDR3 bases: TGTGCCAGCAGCCCACGCAGGGGGGACGGCGGGGAGCTGTTTTTT. Amino acid sequence: CASSPRRGDGGELFF.

This clone was picked up a small number of times. The CDR3 DNA reads TGTGCCAGCAGCTTGTCTCCTAGAAGGGACACCTACGAGCAGTACTTC. As protein: CASSLSPRRDTYEQYF. The rearrangement links TRBV5-5 to TRBJ2-7, with D possibly being TRBD1 (6 bases). This CDR3 spans 16 amino acids. Per the germline V gene, CDR1 is SGHKS and CDR2 is YYEKEE (reference sequence). Trimming stripped 1 base from V and 2 bases from J, with 16 bases between. Full variable domain (remainder filled in from reference TRBV5-5 and TRBJ2-7): DAGVTQSPTHLIKTRGQQVTLRCSPISGHKSVSWYQQVLGQGPQFIFQYYEKEERGRGNFPDRFSARQFPNYSSELNVNALLLGDSALYLCASSLSPRRDTYEQYFGPGTRLTVT.

The CDR3 DNA reads TGTGCCAGCAGCTGGAATAGCGGGGGGGTCACAGATACGCAGTATTTT. This sequence encodes CASSWNSGGVTDTQYF. The chain is built from TRBV11-2 and TRBJ2-3, with 11 bases that match TRBD2. The germline V gene encodes CDR1 SGHAT and CDR2 FQNNGV. This CDR3 is built from 16 residues. V dropped 4 bases and J dropped 2; count of bases not matched to a gene: 5.

V and J are TRBV21-1 and TRBJ1-4. TRBV21-1 corresponds to a pseudogene. CDR3 size: 12 residues. DNA for the CDR3: TGTGCCAGCAGCGTACGGGTCGAAAAACTGTTTTTT. This encodes CASSVRVEKLFF.

V is TRBV11-2 and J is TRBJ2-5; 8 positions match TRBD2. Germline-derived CDR1 and CDR2 are SGHAT and FQNNGV. With V trimmed by 5 bases and J by 0 bases, 11 bases remained unmatched. This CDR3 contains 17 residues. CDR3 sequence (DNA): TGTGCCAGCAGCCAAGGCCATGGCGGGAGGTACCAAGAGACCCAGTACTTC. It translates to CASSQGHGGRYQETQYF.

In this sample, this clone turned up once. V is TRBV18 and J is TRBJ2-5; possible D gene TRBD1, 6 bases. CDR1 and CDR2 (germline): KGHSH, LQKENI. This CDR3 is built from 15 residues. The V end lost 2 bases, the J end lost 5 bases, and 15 bases lay between the germline ends. Written as DNA, the CDR3 is TGTGCCAGCTCACCAGACGGACAGAATGGGGAGACCCAGTACTTC. Translating gives CASSPDGQNGETQYF.

The chain uses TRBV11-3 and TRBJ1-4; 9 positions agree with TRBD1. Germline values: CDR1 SGHNT, CDR2 YENEEA. This CDR3 contains 15 residues. The trim removed 2 bases at V and 5 bases at J, leaving 3 bases unmatched. The CDR3 region is CASSLRGQGNEKLFF. DNA for the CDR3: TGTGCCAGCAGCTTACGGGGACAGGGAAATGAAAAACTGTTTTTT.